This T cell receptor (beta chain) was identified during a study of PD-1 blockade in classical Hodgkin lymphoma. Study details: Patients were infused with nivolumab 3 mg/kg every 2 weeks. Study results and limitations: Some patients started nivolumab under 1 year after ASCT, and they were excluded. For complete responders, baseline diversity was comparable to that of newly diagnosed patients.

By sample fraction, this clone is medium-sized. No antigen is known for it. No patient escaped relapse after autologous stem cell transplantation, and brentuximab vedotin exposure varied. Profiled with immunoSEQ multiplex PCR; TCRdb holds only in-frame clones, not every one. The sample has about 29,000 clones, under 85% seen once. The source is a human donor with classical Hodgkin lymphoma. The input for sequencing was peripheral blood mononuclear cells (PBMCs), taken before the second cycle of nivolumab.

CDR3 coding DNA: TGTGCCAGTAGTATCAGTCGGACAGGCGGGAATGAGCAGTTCTTC. Its translation is CASSISRTGGNEQFF. The chain uses TRBV19 and TRBJ2-1; TRBD1 matches 7 bases. J was trimmed by 7 bases and V by 3 bases; bases with no gene match: 9. From germline, CDR1 is LNHDA and CDR2 SQIVND (reference sequence). CDR3 length: 15 amino acids.